A single sample is the source of the 16 T cell receptor beta chains below, sequenced in a study of T cell repertoires in cytomegalovirus infection. TCRdb redid the calling of the reads with MiXCR, one entry per CDR3 protein. Here the sample spans hundreds of thousands of distinct CDR3 sequences, about 42% being singletons. For these TCRs, the target antigens are not known. The sequences come from cultured PBMCs, collected from culture after CMV antigen stimulation. Receptor source: a human donor in good health (CMV status not recorded). Some clones in this sample may be carry-over from other donors' samples.

The table lists this clonotype with a few counts. The chain combines TRBV7-8 with TRBJ1-1; unclear D gene. CDR3 length: 15 amino acids. V was pared by 2 bases and J by 0 bases, with 10 bases between. CDR1 SGHVS and CDR2 FQNEAQ come from the germline V gene. The CDR3 loop is CASSLRRNLNTEAFF. CDR3 sequence (DNA): TGTGCCAGCAGCTTACGGAGAAACCTGAACACTGAAGCTTTCTTT.

This clonotype appeared many times. This sequence joins TRBV7-9 and TRBJ1-5, with 7 bases that match TRBD1. V lost 5 bases to trimming and J lost 2 bases; unmatched junction nucleotides: 3. The length of the CDR3 is 14 residues. Germline V gene sequence: CDR1 SEHNR, CDR2 FQNEAQ (reference sequence). In DNA form, the CDR3 reads TGTGCCAGCAGCCAGGGGGGGGGCAATCAGCCCCAGCATTTT. This sequence encodes CASSQGGGNQPQHF.

The chain links TRBV11-2 to TRBJ1-5; no firm D call. Between the trimmed V and J ends, which lost 2 bases and 6 bases, there was a span of 8 bases. The CDR3 totals 13 residues. Germline V gene lookup returns CDR1 SGHAT and CDR2 FQNNGV. CDR3 in amino acids: CASSLSPGQPQHF. As DNA, the CDR3 is TGTGCCAGCAGCTTAAGTCCTGGTCAGCCCCAGCATTTT.

The rearrangement joins TRBV7-2 to TRBJ1-1; D uncertain. Deletions cut 1 base from V and 11 bases from J, with 14 bases between. This CDR3 is built from 13 residues. From germline, CDR1 is SGHTA and CDR2 FQGNSA. CDR3 protein: CASSLDLTQAAFF. For the CDR3, the DNA is TGTGCCAGCAGCTTAGATTTGACACAAGCGGCTTTCTTT.

This clonotype occurred a few times. The chain recombines TRBV6-5 with TRBJ1-5; TRBD1 aligns across 8 bases. The trim removed 8 bases at V and 9 bases at J, leaving 18 bases unmatched. The CDR3 runs 16 residues. Germline V gives CDR1 MNHEY, CDR2 SVGAGI. This CDR3 is CASSPGAGGLVGPQHF. The CDR3 DNA reads as TGTGCCAGCTCCCCTGGGGCAGGGGGCTTAGTAGGGCCCCAGCATTTT.

This chain links TRBV12-3 or TRBV12-4 with TRBJ2-2; D is ambiguous. The CDR3 spans 14 residues. V was clipped by 2 bases and J by 11 bases, with 15 bases between them. Here the CDR3 reads CASSLMGEVVELFF. CDR3 DNA sequence: TGTGCCAGCAGTTTAATGGGTGAGGTTGTCGAGCTGTTTTTT.

The sample holds a few counts of this clonotype. The chain combines TRBV18 with TRBJ1-1; D is unresolved. CDR3 length equals 13 residues. Germline-derived CDR1 and CDR2 are KGHSH and LQKENI. The V and J ends lost 1 base and 3 bases respectively, with 6 bases between them. The CDR3 protein is CASSPRQDTEAFF. CDR3 DNA sequence: TGTGCCAGCTCACCACGGCAGGACACTGAAGCTTTCTTT.

This chain uses TRBV2 with TRBJ1-6, with a tentative D call TRBD1 (6 bases). The V gene's germline CDR1 is SNHLY and CDR2 FYNNEI. V lost 4 bases to trimming and J lost 9 bases, with 13 bases between them. The CDR3 consists of 14 residues. For the CDR3, the DNA is TGTGCCAGCAGTGTACGACAGGCTCCTTCACCCCTCCACTTT. Translating it yields CASSVRQAPSPLHF.

This clonotype was found a few times. This chain joins TRBV7-9 and TRBJ1-1; D is unclear. V lost 4 bases, J lost 0 bases, and 15 bases lay in between. This CDR3 comprises 16 residues. Germline V lookup: CDR1 SEHNR, CDR2 FQNEAQ (reference sequence). This chain's CDR3 is CASSSRSRKMNTEAFF. The CDR3, as DNA: TGTGCCAGCAGCTCAAGGTCCCGGAAGATGAACACTGAAGCTTTCTTT.

The V call is TRBV10-3, the J call TRBJ2-7, with TRBD2 matching 14 bases. J was trimmed by 0 bases and V by 10 bases; bases with no gene match: 11. The CDR3 covers 17 residues. Germline V gene sequence: CDR1 ENHRY, CDR2 SYGVKD. CDR3 in DNA: TGTGCCACACGGGAGACTAGCGGGAGGGCTAGCTCCTACGAGCAGTACTTC. Its protein is CATRETSGRASSYEQYF.

This chain joins TRBV7-2 and TRBJ2-3; D is tentatively TRBD1 or TRBD2 (5 bases each). This CDR3 is 12 amino acids long. Trimming removed 4 bases from V and 6 bases from J, with 8 bases in between. Germline CDR1 is SGHTA and CDR2 is FQGNSA. DNA of the CDR3: TGTGCCAGCAGCTCGTGGGGGGATACGCAGTATTTT. This codes for CASSSWGDTQYF.

Only one count was recorded for this clonotype. The V and J genes are TRBV7-6 and TRBJ1-1, with D tentatively TRBD1 (6 bases). V was clipped by 2 bases and J by 0 bases, with 10 bases between them. CDR1 and CDR2 from the germline V gene are SGHVS and FNYEAQ. There are 15 residues in the CDR3. The DNA of the CDR3 is TGTGCCAGCAGCTTAAGGGGGGCGTTGAACACTGAAGCTTTCTTT. It yields the protein CASSLRGALNTEAFF.

In its sample, this clonotype was seen a few times. The chain couples TRBV7-8 to TRBJ1-1; D uncertain. Germline values: CDR1 SGHVS, CDR2 FQNEAQ. The CDR3 sequence is 17 residues long. V was cut by 1 base and J by 1 base, with 16 bases left in between. The CDR3 reads CASSLVMVGLTNTEAFF. The CDR3 DNA follows: TGTGCCAGCAGCTTAGTGATGGTAGGCCTGACGAACACTGAAGCTTTCTTT.

The rearrangement joins TRBV12-3 or TRBV12-4 to TRBJ2-7; the match to TRBD2 covers 7 bases. There are 17 residues in the CDR3. J gave up 3 bases and V 3 bases, and 14 bases lay outside the gene matches. In DNA form, the CDR3 reads TGTGCCAGCAGTTTGGCCTACTTGGGCGGGGGTTACTACGAGCAGTACTTC. Its protein product is CASSLAYLGGGYYEQYF.

The chain recombines TRBV7-2 with TRBJ2-7; D remains ambiguous. The ends were cut back, 2 bases at V and 2 bases at J, with 7 bases in the middle. Germline loops: CDR1 SGHTA, CDR2 FQGNSA. This CDR3 region has 13 residues. CDR3: CASSLPSAYEQYF. In DNA form, the CDR3 reads TGTGCCAGCAGCTTACCTAGTGCCTACGAGCAGTACTTC.

This chain links TRBV6-1 with TRBJ1-5; 7 nucleotides agree with TRBD1. The CDR3 has 16 residues. V dropped 7 bases and J dropped 3; count of bases not matched to a gene: 12. CDR1 MNHNS and CDR2 SASEGT come from the germline V gene. The CDR3 DNA reads TGTGCCAGCACTGGGACAGTGACCTTTCTCAATCAGCCCCAGCATTTT. Its translation: CASTGTVTFLNQPQHF.